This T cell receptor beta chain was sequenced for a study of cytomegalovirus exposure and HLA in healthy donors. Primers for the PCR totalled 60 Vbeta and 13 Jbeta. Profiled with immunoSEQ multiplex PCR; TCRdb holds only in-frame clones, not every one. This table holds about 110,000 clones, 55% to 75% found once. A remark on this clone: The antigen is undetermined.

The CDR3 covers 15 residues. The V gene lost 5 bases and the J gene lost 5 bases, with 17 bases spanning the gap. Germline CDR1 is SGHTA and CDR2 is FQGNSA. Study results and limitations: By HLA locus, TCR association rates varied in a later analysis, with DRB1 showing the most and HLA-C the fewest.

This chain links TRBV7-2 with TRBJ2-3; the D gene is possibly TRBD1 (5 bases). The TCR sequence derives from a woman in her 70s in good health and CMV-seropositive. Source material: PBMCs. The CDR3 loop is CASSRSLGDGDTQYF. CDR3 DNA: TGTGCCAGCAGCAGGTCTCTAGGGGATGGAGATACGCAGTATTTT.